A single sample gave rise to the 4 T cell receptor beta chains below, sequenced in a study of human T cells and chemical hapten exposure (dated by TCRdb to 2020 to 2022). The time point label here, explained by the study, means: patch test 1, 2 weeks after DPC sensitization. The treatment or condition label, read with the paper, signifies: therapeutic diphenylcyclopropenone sensitization with weekly scalp DPC. The library was generated by RACE. Sequencing was carried out with a NextSeq 500. TCRdb itself trimmed the public reads at Q25 with fastp, ran MiXCR and retained productive beta chains. Each CDR3 protein gets just one entry, which takes the most common genes and DNA from the rows behind it. The sample records roughly 180,000 distinct CDR3 sequences, around 22% of which are singletons. The ten largest clones take up approximately 6.7% of the sample. The sample consisted of whole blood, taken in connection with sensitization to the hapten diphenylcyclopropenone (DPC). These receptors were collected from a woman aged 45-60 years with alopecia areata. Some clones in this sample may be carry-over from other donors' samples.

A few counts support this clonotype. The chain is built from TRBV28 and TRBJ2-7, with D possibly matching TRBD2 (6 bases). This CDR3 comprises 15 residues. Germline CDR1 and CDR2: MDHEN and SYDVKM. V dropped 5 bases and J dropped 6 bases, with 20 bases sitting between them. The CDR3 coding sequence is TGTGCCAGCAGTCCCTCTAGCGTTCCTTTACTCGAGCAGTACTTC. Amino acids: CASSPSSVPLLEQYF.

This chain links TRBV10-3 with TRBJ2-7, with TRBD1 identical over 8 bases. From germline, CDR1 is ENHRY and CDR2 SYGVKD. After removal of 0 bases from V and 2 bases from J, the junction contained 3 bases not matched to a gene. This CDR3 spans 15 amino acids. The chain's CDR3 is CAISESIQGAYEQYF. The CDR3 DNA is TGTGCCATCAGTGAGTCGATACAGGGGGCCTACGAGCAGTACTTC.

This clonotype has a handful of counts. This rearrangement joins TRBV6-5 to TRBJ1-1, with D possibly being TRBD1 (5 bases). Trimming removed 5 bases from V and 7 bases from J, with 23 bases in between. CDR1 and CDR2 (germline): MNHEY, SVGAGI. The CDR3 covers 16 residues. DNA of the CDR3: TGTGCCAGCAGTCCGACGCGCAGGGAGAACAGTGGTGAAGCTTTCTTT. It codes for CASSPTRRENSGEAFF.

The V and J genes are TRBV5-1 and TRBJ2-3; D gene unclear. Germline V gives CDR1 SGHRS, CDR2 YFSETQ. The CDR3 spans 13 residues. Trimming removed 1 base at V and 2 bases at J, with 5 bases between. CDR3 sequence reads: CASSLSVTDTQYF. The DNA for the CDR3 is TGCGCCAGCAGCTTGTCGGTCACAGATACGCAGTATTTT.